This T cell receptor beta chain is drawn from a study of OX40 agonist ivuxolimab in advanced cancers. Study overall: Antecedent anti-PD-1, anti-PD-L1 or anti-CTLA-4 therapy was permissible, with 40% having received some.

V lost 6 bases and J lost 0; bases outside the gene matches: 13. Germline assignment: CDR1 LNHDA and CDR2 SQIVND (reference sequence). CDR3 length equals 18 residues. Study-level results: There was clonal expansion of CD4+ and CD8+ blood T cells by week 6 at 0.1 to 3.0 mg/kg.

Note on this clone: Its antigen remains unknown.

Assay used: immunoSEQ multiplex PCR; TCRdb lists only in-frame clones, some missing. The sample contains 60,000 to 100,000 clones, more than 75% of which appear only once. The sequencing used CD4+ or CD8+ T cells sorted from blood, collected in a trial of the OX40 agonist ivuxolimab. The TCR was taken from an adult with an advanced solid tumor such as melanoma, head and neck, liver or kidney cancer. The chain has TRBV19 and TRBJ1-3; TRBD1 matches 8 bases. The CDR3, as DNA: TGTGCCAGTAGGCCCGGGACAGGAGGAGGTGGCTCTGGAAACACCATATATTTT. Protein: CASRPGTGGGGSGNTIYF.